Listed here is a single T cell receptor beta chain. Antigen unknown. The CDR3 is 13 residues long. Per the germline V gene, CDR1 is SGHTA and CDR2 is FQGNSA. Trimming removed 9 bases at V and 0 bases at J, with 10 bases between. After isolation, RNA underwent reverse transcription to generate cDNA as the sequencing template. TCRdb's table, derived via immunoSEQ multiplex PCR, lists solely in-frame clones and lacks some. Found here are 160,000 or so clones, just over 65% of them singletons; the top ten hold about an eighth. This sample was included in a study of CD8+ T cells in alopecia areata. Points from the study as a whole: Normal scalp had lower clonality than lesional scalp, with alopecia totalis/universalis lesions showing this most strongly.

PBMCs were stained for CD3, CD4 and CD8, and CD4+ and CD8+ T cells were sorted. This material consisted of CD8+ T cells sorted from blood, taken at week 0. This clonotype originated in a human donor with alopecia areata. The rearrangement uses TRBV7-2 and TRBJ2-3; tentatively, D is TRBD2 (6 bases). CDR3 sequence: CASRGTSTDTQYF. DNA for the CDR3: TGTGCCAGTCGGGGGACTAGCACAGATACGCAGTATTTT. Based on the CDR3 plus reference TRBV7-2 and TRBJ2-3, the full variable domain is GAGVSQSPSNKVTEKGKDVELRCDPISGHTALYWYRQSLGQGLEFLIYFQGNSAPDKSGLPSDRFSAERTGGSVSTLTIQRTQQEDSAVYLCASRGTSTDTQYFGPGTRLTVL.